The 24 T cell receptor beta chains given below trace back to one sample, sequenced in a study of blood T cells in healthy people across ages. The second PCR ran roughly 7 to 11 cycles with a sample-barcoded 5' primer and J-beta primers. Using its own MiXCR run on the 5' RACE reads, TCRdb lists one record per CDR3 protein. Counted here are around 580,000 distinct CDR3 sequences, around 48% occurring once; the ten biggest clones make up approximately 23%. Input material: blood. These receptors were taken from an older man in good health.

This clonotype occurred a few times. The J gene is TRBJ2-5, the V gene TRBV28, with D maybe TRBD1 (5 bases). V lost 2 bases, J lost 3 bases, and 10 bases lay in between. Germline assignment: CDR1 MDHEN and CDR2 SYDVKM. CDR3 size: 14 residues. The CDR3 region has the DNA TGTGCCAGCAGTTTAATTCGCAGGGAAGAGACCCAGTACTTC. This sequence encodes CASSLIRREETQYF.

This clonotype was counted a few times. CDR3 bases: TGCAGTGCTAGACAGGATCCTTCGGAAGATACGCAGTATTTT. Its translation is CSARQDPSEDTQYF. The chain uses TRBV20-1 and TRBJ2-3, with D unclear. The CDR3 is 14 residues long. V was shortened by 2 bases and J by 5 bases, with 14 bases between the two germline ends. Germline CDR1 is DFQATT and CDR2 is SNEGSKA (reference sequence).

A single count supports this clonotype. The V gene is TRBV20-1, the J gene TRBJ2-1; 12 bases are a match to TRBD2. From germline, CDR1 is DFQATT and CDR2 SNEGSKA (reference sequence). With V trimmed by 4 bases and J by 5 bases, 3 bases remained unmatched. The CDR3 sequence is 14 residues long. The CDR3 nucleotides read TGCAGTGCTATAGGACTAGCGGGGCACAATGAGCAGTTCTTC. It yields the protein CSAIGLAGHNEQFF.

This clonotype showed up just a few times. This sequence joins TRBV11-2 and TRBJ1-2; 9 positions match TRBD1. Germline V gene data show CDR1 as SGHAT and CDR2 as FQNNGV. CDR3 length: 14 amino acids. J gave up 4 bases and V 5 bases, and 5 bases lay outside the gene matches. The CDR3 protein is CASSRPGQGYGYTF. CDR3 nucleotides: TGTGCCAGCAGCCGACCGGGACAGGGCTATGGCTACACCTTC. Filled out from reference TRBV11-2 and TRBJ1-2, the complete variable domain reads EAGVAQSPRYKIIEKRQSVAFWCNPISGHATLYWYQQILGQGPKLLIQFQNNGVVDDSQLPKDRFSAERLKGVDSTLKIQPAKLEDSAVYLCASSRPGQGYGYTFGSGTRLTVV.

The rearrangement links TRBV14 to TRBJ1-2; D might be TRBD1 (5 bases). The CDR3 has 14 residues. CDR1 is SGHDN, CDR2 FVKESK, per germline. Trimming cost V 4 bases and J 4 bases, with 13 bases left between them. The CDR3 protein is CASSPGADLYGYTF. CDR3 bases: TGTGCCAGCAGCCCCGGGGCGGACCTCTATGGCTACACCTTC.

CDR3 nucleotide sequence: TGCGCCAGCAGCCAAGAGGTCCGGGTTGGCTATGGCTACACCTTC. This gives the protein CASSQEVRVGYGYTF. J is TRBJ1-2 and V is TRBV4-3; D remains ambiguous. V gave up 0 bases and J gave up 4 bases, with 12 bases separating them. Per the germline V gene, CDR1 is LGHNA and CDR2 is YSLEER. The CDR3 spans 15 residues.

The chain recombines TRBV7-3 with TRBJ2-6, with D possibly TRBD1 on 5 matching bases. This CDR3 comprises 16 residues. V gave up 0 bases and J gave up 3 bases, with 9 bases separating them. Germline CDR1 reads SGHTA; CDR2 reads FQGTGA. The CDR3 protein is CASSLTRANGANVLTF. CDR3 coding DNA: TGTGCCAGCAGCTTAACCAGGGCCAATGGGGCCAACGTCCTGACTTTC.

V usage is TRBV7-2 and J usage is TRBJ2-3; TRBD2 is a possible D gene (5 bases). The CDR3 has 13 amino acids. Germline values: CDR1 SGHTA, CDR2 FQGNSA. V was cut by 3 bases and J by 4 bases, with 8 bases left in between. DNA of the CDR3: TGTGCCAGCAGCTTCCCCGGGGCAGATACGCAGTATTTT. Residues: CASSFPGADTQYF.

This clonotype appeared many times. This chain links TRBV6-6 with TRBJ1-1; no definite D call. The CDR3 covers 13 residues. CDR1 and CDR2 (germline): MNHNY, SVGAGI (reference sequence). Deletions cut 2 bases from V and 1 base from J, with 5 bases between. The DNA for the CDR3 is TGTGCCAGCAGTTACGCAGGGAACACTGAAGCTTTCTTT. It specifies CASSYAGNTEAFF.

CDR3 DNA: TGTGCCAGCTCCAATGTTTACGAGCAGTACTTC. As protein: CASSNVYEQYF. The chain couples TRBV7-2 to TRBJ2-7, with D hard to call. This CDR3 is built from 11 residues. CDR1 SGHTA and CDR2 FQGNSA come from the germline V gene. V lost 8 bases and J lost 4, with 9 bases in between.

Regarding this clonotype: This sequence may be a read error, since a much larger clone differs from it by one base. The gene calls are TRBV20-1 and TRBJ1-2; no definite D call. The CDR3 runs 15 residues. Germline V gives CDR1 DFQATT, CDR2 SNEGSKA (reference sequence). Trimming took off 7 bases at V and 2 bases at J, with 20 bases between the two ends. CDR3 nucleotides: TGCAGTGTTAGGTCCTCGTTGGGCTTCAACTATGGCTACACCTTC. Protein: CSVRSSLGFNYGYTF.

This clonotype was observed at least ten times. The chain couples TRBV6-5 to TRBJ2-1; the D call may be TRBD1 or TRBD2 (6 bases each). Deletions cut 2 bases from V and 9 bases from J, with 11 bases between. This CDR3 contains 13 residues. The germline gives CDR1 MNHEY, CDR2 SVGAGI. CDR3 bases: TGTGCCAGCAGTTACAAGGGGGGATCTGAGCAGTTCTTC. This encodes CASSYKGGSEQFF.

This clonotype has ten or more counts. This rearrangement joins TRBV6-2 or TRBV6-3 to TRBJ2-1, with 9 nucleotides matching TRBD2. This CDR3 is 16 amino acids long. Germline loops: CDR1 MNHEY, CDR2 SVGEGT. V trimming: 2 bases; J trimming: 0 bases; junction bases outside the gene matches: 2. CDR3 loop: CASSYGGGGSYNEQFF. The CDR3 DNA follows: TGTGCCAGCAGTTACGGCGGGGGGGGCTCCTACAATGAGCAGTTCTTC.

In its sample, this clonotype was seen a few times. V is TRBV27 and J is TRBJ1-1; D not certain. The ends were cut back, 6 bases at V and 4 bases at J, with 15 bases in the middle. Germline assignment: CDR1 MNHEY and CDR2 SMNVEV (reference sequence). This CDR3 has 14 residues. CDR3 nucleotides: TGTGCCAGCAGCTTGAGGTTGGAGTTCACTGAAGCTTTCTTT. This codes for CASSLRLEFTEAFF.

This clonotype was observed a handful of times. This sequence joins TRBV7-9 and TRBJ1-2; D ambiguous. This CDR3 is built from 15 residues. CDR1 and CDR2 (germline): SEHNR, FQNEAQ (reference sequence). V was pared by 5 bases and J by 3 bases, with 16 bases between. CDR3 loop: CASSPRGRSYYGYTF. The CDR3 DNA sequence: TGTGCCAGCAGCCCTCGGGGTAGGAGCTACTATGGCTACACCTTC.

In its sample, this clonotype was seen a few times. V usage is TRBV7-2 and J usage is TRBJ2-7; D perhaps matches TRBD2 (6 bases). The CDR3 contains 15 residues. Germline loops: CDR1 SGHTA, CDR2 FQGNSA. V lost 2 bases, J lost 2 bases, and 13 bases lay in between. The CDR3 sequence: CASSLRAAGPYEQYF. Here the CDR3 DNA reads TGTGCCAGCAGCTTAAGGGCGGCGGGACCCTACGAGCAGTACTTC.

The chain combines TRBV4-3 with TRBJ1-1; 7 bases agree with TRBD1. The CDR3 is made up of 15 amino acids. V lost 2 bases, J lost 1 base, and 4 bases stayed unmatched. Germline-derived CDR1 and CDR2 are LGHNA and YSLEER. CDR3 nucleotide sequence: TGCGCCAGCAGCCAAAAAGGGACAGAGAACACTGAAGCTTTCTTT. The encoded protein is CASSQKGTENTEAFF.

The rearrangement joins TRBV7-2 to TRBJ2-7, with D uncertain. The J call could be wrong; TRBJ2-5 is a better fit for the DNA end. The CDR3 length is 13 residues. From germline, CDR1 is SGHTA and CDR2 FQGNSA. CDR3 DNA sequence: TGTGCCAGCAGCGTAGTTAGAATGGGGACCCAGTACTTC. It is translated as CASSVVRMGTQYF.

The chain employs TRBV9 and TRBJ2-1, with no clear D. This CDR3 region has 16 residues. Germline loops: CDR1 SGDLS, CDR2 YYNGEE. Trimming cost V 0 bases and J 3 bases, with 13 bases left between them. This chain's CDR3 is CASSVGNPADYNEQFF. CDR3 in DNA: TGTGCCAGCAGCGTAGGGAATCCTGCAGACTACAATGAGCAGTTCTTC.

The CDR3 DNA reads TGTGCCAGCAGCTTGGGGCCGGGACAGGACTCTGGGGCCAACGTCCTGACTTTC. Translated, it gives CASSLGPGQDSGANVLTF. The V gene is TRBV5-6, the J gene TRBJ2-6; 8 nucleotides match TRBD1. The CDR3 has 18 amino acids. After removal of 0 bases from V and 0 bases from J, the junction contained 5 bases not matched to a gene. Per the germline V gene, CDR1 is SGHDT and CDR2 is YYEEEE.

This chain links TRBV7-9 with TRBJ2-1, with D unclear. The CDR3 runs to 17 residues. V was clipped by 1 base and J by 0 bases, with 13 bases between them. Germline CDR1 reads SEHNR; CDR2 reads FQNEAQ (reference sequence). This chain's CDR3 is CASSLVRQQGSYNEQFF. The CDR3, as DNA: TGTGCCAGCAGCTTAGTAAGGCAGCAAGGCTCCTACAATGAGCAGTTCTTC.

This clonotype has just a few counts. This rearrangement joins TRBV7-2 to TRBJ1-6; TRBD1 might be the D (5 bases). The CDR3 totals 14 residues. The germline CDR1 and CDR2 sequences are SGHTA and FQGNSA. V was shortened by 4 bases and J by 15 bases, with 19 bases between the two germline ends. The CDR3 is CASSYREVKQVLHF. The CDR3 region has the DNA TGTGCCAGCAGCTATAGGGAGGTCAAACAGGTCCTCCACTTT.

The chain has TRBV25-1 and TRBJ2-1; 7 nucleotides line up with TRBD1. V lost 7 bases, J lost 7 bases, and 10 bases stayed unmatched. The CDR3 totals 14 residues. Germline V gives CDR1 MGHDK, CDR2 SYGVNS. The DNA for the CDR3 is TGTGCCAGCAACAACGACAGGGTTTTAAATGAGCAGTTCTTC. It yields the protein CASNNDRVLNEQFF.

The table lists this clonotype with many counts. This chain links TRBV28 with TRBJ2-5; D remains unclear. CDR3 length: 13 amino acids. The V end lost 6 bases, the J end lost 2 bases, and 10 bases lay between the germline ends. Germline-derived CDR1 and CDR2 are MDHEN and SYDVKM. CDR3 residues: CASSLGQQETQYF. In nucleotides, the CDR3 is TGTGCCAGCAGCCTCGGCCAGCAAGAGACCCAGTACTTC.